This entry is about one TCR beta chain. Its antigen is undetermined. As every portion of the isolated RNA was reverse transcribed, the sequencing read expressed TCRB transcripts. Sequencing was performed with immunoSEQ multiplex PCR; in TCRdb, only in-frame clones are kept and a portion is missing. The table records 150,000 or so clones, about 63% of them present only once. The sample is drawn from a study of beta chain features in type 1 diabetes. Study summary: The number of sorted cells examined across all samples was around 98 million.

General observations from the study: In every one of the four CD4+ subsets, TCRB CDR3s were moderately but significantly shorter in Type 1 diabetes patients. The influence of HLA type on TCRB rearrangement stayed undetermined.

The CDR3 has 15 residues. CDR1 is SEHNR, CDR2 FQNEAQ, per germline (reference sequence). Trimming at V came to 7 bases and at J to 0 bases, leaving 3 bases not matched to a gene. The sequence came from a man aged 25-45 years with type 1 diabetes. The genes are TRBV7-9 and TRBJ2-4; 10 nucleotides line up with TRBD2. Sequenced material: naive CD4+ T cells from blood. CDR3 DNA sequence: TGTGCCAGCACCGTAGCGGGAGGAGCCAAAAACATTCAGTACTTC. Translating it yields CASTVAGGAKNIQYF.